A selection of T cell receptor beta chains follows, all from one sample in a study of OX40 agonist ivuxolimab in advanced cancers. The method was immunoSEQ multiplex PCR; TCRdb's version includes in-frame clones alone and lacks a portion of them. Of about 26,000 clones detected, approximately 79% appear once; the ten largest clones hold around 25%. The input for sequencing was CD4+ or CD8+ T cells sorted from blood, taken in a trial of the OX40 agonist ivuxolimab. The receptors stem from an adult with an advanced solid tumor such as melanoma, head and neck, liver or kidney cancer. Both conserved end residues are part of each CDR3. Each record gives: V gene, J gene, clone size, D gene, CDR3 protein, CDR3 DNA. The D gene is left open where the match is weak. Size is omitted from some rows. Given values are once, few, many or a class for expanded clones.

v_gene: TRBV4-3; j_gene: TRBJ2-1; abundance: .; d_gene: .; CDR3aa: CASSQDGRHYSYNEQFF; CDR3nt: TGCGCCAGCAGCCAAGATGGACGCCACTACTCCTACAATGAGCAGTTCTTC
v_gene: TRBV28; j_gene: TRBJ2-5; abundance: few; d_gene: .; CDR3aa: CASSAGLSNQETQYF; CDR3nt: TGTGCCAGCAGTGCGGGACTTTCAAATCAAGAGACCCAGTACTTC
v_gene: TRBV13; j_gene: TRBJ2-7; abundance: .; d_gene: .; CDR3aa: CASSLGGASYEQYF; CDR3nt: TGTGCCAGCAGCTTAGGGGGGGCGTCCTACGAGCAGTACTTC
v_gene: TRBV10-3; j_gene: TRBJ1-4; abundance: .; d_gene: .; CDR3aa: CAISEAGLNEKLFF; CDR3nt: TGTGCCATCAGTGAGGCAGGGTTGAATGAAAAACTGTTTTTT
v_gene: TRBV11-3; j_gene: TRBJ2-1; abundance: .; d_gene: TRBD2; CDR3aa: CASSFGTSEQFF; CDR3nt: TGTGCCAGCAGCTTCGGGACTAGCGAACAGTTCTTC
v_gene: TRBV6-5; j_gene: TRBJ1-1; abundance: medium-sized; d_gene: .; CDR3aa: CASSYVRGKNTEAFF; CDR3nt: TGTGCCAGCAGTTACGTGAGGGGGAAGAACACTGAAGCTTTCTTT
v_gene: TRBV9; j_gene: TRBJ2-7; abundance: .; d_gene: TRBD2; CDR3aa: CASSVGLAGGEQYF; CDR3nt: TGTGCCAGCAGCGTTGGACTAGCGGGGGGCGAGCAGTACTTC
v_gene: TRBV28; j_gene: TRBJ1-5; abundance: .; d_gene: .; CDR3aa: CASNNPRQDSNQPQHF; CDR3nt: TGTGCCAGCAATAACCCCCGACAGGATAGCAATCAGCCCCAGCATTTT
v_gene: TRBV13; j_gene: TRBJ1-2; abundance: .; d_gene: .; CDR3aa: CASSLGQGGYGYTF; CDR3nt: TGTGCCAGCAGCTTAGGACAGGGAGGCTATGGCTACACCTTC
v_gene: TRBV11-2; j_gene: TRBJ2-7; abundance: .; d_gene: .; CDR3aa: CASSPPLSSYEQYF; CDR3nt: TGTGCCAGCAGCCCTCCTCTGAGCTCCTACGAGCAGTACTTC
v_gene: TRBV13; j_gene: TRBJ1-6; abundance: .; d_gene: .; CDR3aa: CASSLGTPGRSPLHF; CDR3nt: TGTGCCAGCAGCTTAGGGACACCTGGGCGGTCACCCCTCCACTTT
v_gene: TRBV20-1; j_gene: TRBJ2-3; abundance: .; d_gene: .; CDR3aa: CSVGWDTQYF; CDR3nt: TGCAGTGTGGGGTGGGATACGCAGTATTTT
v_gene: TRBV11-2; j_gene: TRBJ1-2; abundance: .; d_gene: TRBD1; CDR3aa: CASSLGTAKPYGYTF; CDR3nt: TGTGCCAGCAGCCTCGGGACAGCAAAACCCTATGGCTACACCTTC
v_gene: TRBV6-5; j_gene: TRBJ1-1; abundance: .; d_gene: .; CDR3aa: CASSLSRLSTEAFF; CDR3nt: TGTGCCAGCAGCCTCTCCCGGCTATCCACTGAAGCTTTCTTT
v_gene: TRBV7-3; j_gene: TRBJ1-6; abundance: few; d_gene: .; CDR3aa: CASSFGQLNSPLHF; CDR3nt: TGTGCCAGCAGCTTTGGACAGCTAAATTCACCCCTCCACTTT
v_gene: TRBV7-9; j_gene: TRBJ2-3; abundance: once; d_gene: .; CDR3aa: CASSLFGSGTDTQYF; CDR3nt: TGTGCCAGCAGCTTATTTGGTAGCGGCACAGATACGCAGTATTTT
v_gene: TRBV6-1; j_gene: TRBJ2-1; abundance: .; d_gene: .; CDR3aa: CASSEEDSEAYNEQFF; CDR3nt: TGTGCCAGCAGTGAAGAGGATAGCGAGGCCTACAATGAGCAGTTCTTC
v_gene: TRBV5-4; j_gene: TRBJ2-5; abundance: .; d_gene: .; CDR3aa: CALGVSQETQYF; CDR3nt: TGTGCCCTCGGTGTCTCCCAAGAGACCCAGTACTTC
v_gene: TRBV27; j_gene: TRBJ2-2; abundance: .; d_gene: .; CDR3aa: CASSLSRGSGTGELFF; CDR3nt: TGTGCCAGCAGTTTAAGTAGGGGTTCGGGCACCGGGGAGCTGTTTTTT
v_gene: TRBV7-6; j_gene: TRBJ2-5; abundance: .; d_gene: .; CDR3aa: CASSLAGVRQETQYF; CDR3nt: TGTGCCAGCAGCTTAGCGGGAGTGAGGCAAGAGACCCAGTACTTC